The clone carrying this T cell receptor (beta chain) was counted many times. This CDR3 region has 15 residues. Germline values: CDR1 SGHDN, CDR2 FVKESK. The germline V and J ends were trimmed by 1 base and 8 bases, with 15 bases remaining between them. Each CDR3 protein gets one entry after TCRdb re-called the RT-PCR reads with MiXCR. The sample gives about 87,000 distinct CDR3 sequences, around 5% of which show up once; less than 3% is in the top ten. This record comes from a study of patients and donors after allogeneic stem cell transplantation. The source is a human donor who was either an allogeneic HSCT recipient or a stem cell or donor lymphocyte infusion donor (not recorded which). It is not recorded whose cells these are; they may come from a transplant donor. J is TRBJ2-1 and V is TRBV14; a weak D match, TRBD1 (6 bases). Source material: blood, either unsorted or a sorted T cell fraction (not recorded which). CDR3 nucleotides: TGTGCCAGCAGCCAAGGACCAGGGGCCTTCTATGAGCAGTTCTTC. This translates into CASSQGPGAFYEQFF.